The 7 T cell receptor beta chains below all came from one sample that was sequenced in a study of graft-versus-host responses after intestinal transplantation. Co-plating was performed using approximately 200,000 CFSE-labeled responder cells and approximately 200,000 irradiated, violet-dye-labeled stimulator cells. Sequenced by immunoSEQ multiplex PCR; TCRdb stores in-frame clones only, minus some. The profile shows approximately 9,800 clones, roughly a third of them singletons. The specimen was alloreactive CD8+ T cells from a mixed lymphocyte reaction culture, collected before intestinal transplant. Subset given: CFSE-low proliferating T cells sorted from roughly six-day pre-transplant mixed lymphocyte reaction (GvH or HvG direction). The receptors shown here come from a human patient who received an intestinal transplant.

V and J are TRBV6-1 and TRBJ1-1; D unresolved. Germline CDR1 is MNHNS and CDR2 is SASEGT. V dropped 2 bases and J dropped 2 bases, with 12 bases sitting between them. The CDR3 contains 15 residues. CDR3 bases: TGTGCCAGCAGTGAAAACGAGGAGGGAAACACTGAAGCTTTCTTT. Amino acid sequence: CASSENEEGNTEAFF.

The CDR3 DNA reads as TGCGCCAGCAGCCAAGATTTGGGGAGCTCCTACGAGCAGTACTTC. Translated, it gives CASSQDLGSSYEQYF. This chain links TRBV4-1 with TRBJ2-7; maybe TRBD2 (5 bases). CDR1 and CDR2 from the germline V gene are MGHRA and YSYEKL. The V end was cut by 0 bases, the J end by 0 bases, with 9 bases between. The CDR3 length is 15 residues.

This clone was seen a handful of times. The rearrangement links TRBV2 to TRBJ2-7; 10 bases are a match to TRBD2. The J segment lost 2 bases and the V segment lost 1 base, leaving 5 bases of the junction unmatched. The CDR3 loop spans 16 amino acids. The V gene's germline CDR1 is SNHLY and CDR2 FYNNEI. Here the CDR3 reads CASSEVGLARPYEQYF. For the CDR3, the DNA is TGTGCCAGCAGTGAAGTGGGACTAGCGAGACCCTACGAGCAGTACTTC. The full variable domain, with the rest looked up from reference TRBV2 and TRBJ2-7, is EPEVTQTPSHQVTQMGQEVILRCVPISNHLYFYWYRQILGQKVEFLVSFYNNEISEKSEIFDDQFSVERPDGSNFTLKIRSTKLEDSAMYFCASSEVGLARPYEQYFGPGTRLTVT.

V gene TRBV15 combines with J gene TRBJ2-7; 8 bases fit TRBD1. J lost 5 bases, V lost 0 bases, and 6 bases had no gene match. The CDR3 length is 15 residues. Per the germline V gene, CDR1 is LNHNV and CDR2 is YYDKDF (reference sequence). CDR3: CATSRDRGQGNEQYF. CDR3 nucleotide sequence: TGTGCCACCAGCAGAGATAGAGGACAGGGTAACGAGCAGTACTTC.

This clone ranks as medium-sized (0.01 to 0.1%). The V and J genes are TRBV5-4 and TRBJ2-1; TRBD2 matches at 8 bases. This CDR3 has 16 amino acids. The V segment lost 2 bases and the J segment 0 bases; nucleotides outside the gene matches: 4. The germline CDR1 and CDR2 sequences are SGHNT and YYREEE (reference sequence). DNA for the CDR3: TGTGCCAGCAGCTTACTAGCGGTCCTCTCCTACAATGAGCAGTTCTTC. Translated, it gives CASSLLAVLSYNEQFF.

CDR3 nucleotide sequence: TGTGCCAGCAGCGCCAGGGGCTCCTACGAGCAGTACTTC. Translating it yields CASSARGSYEQYF. The V and J genes are TRBV11-1 and TRBJ2-7; D is perhaps TRBD1 (6 bases). This CDR3 spans 13 amino acids. Trimming stripped 5 bases from V and 0 bases from J, with 8 bases between. Looked up from germline, CDR1 is SGHAT and CDR2 is FQDESV (reference sequence).

This clone was counted a few times. J is TRBJ1-1 and V is TRBV4-1, with TRBD1 matching over 11 bases. Germline loops: CDR1 MGHRA, CDR2 YSYEKL. V gave up 1 base and J gave up 5 bases; unmatched junction bases: 15. This CDR3 comprises 19 residues. CDR3 residues: CASSQVDRGRFRSKTEAFF. Here the CDR3 DNA reads TGCGCCAGCAGCCAAGTGGACAGGGGGCGATTTAGGTCCAAAACTGAAGCTTTCTTT.